This T cell receptor beta chain was found in a study of beta chain features in type 1 diabetes. Study context: Age, gender and cell yields were similar between patients and healthy donors. Analysis included around 110,000,000 sorted cells drawn from all samples.

Regarding the study as a whole: Across all four CD4+ subsets, people with type 1 diabetes showed modestly shorter TCRB CDR3s.

This clone was counted between two and nine times. The antigen is undetermined. Of the isolated RNA, all was reverse transcribed, and so the sequenced material was expressed TCRB transcripts. The data were produced by immunoSEQ multiplex PCR, yet TCRdb's version contains in-frame clones alone and is incomplete. The top ten hold approximately 0.54% of the sample, which has about 160,000 clones, around 8.4% seen once. There are 14 residues in the CDR3. V was trimmed by 3 bases and J by 5 bases, leaving 12 bases between them. CDR1 is SGHAT, CDR2 FQNNGV, per germline. The sequencing sample was made of central memory CD4+ T cells from blood. This receptor was obtained from a woman aged 18-30 years with type 1 diabetes. The J gene is TRBJ2-3, the V gene TRBV11-2; perhaps TRBD2 as D (5 bases). The CDR3 bases are TGTGCCAGCAGCTTGTTCCTCGGAGGAGATACGCAGTATTTT. Translation: CASSLFLGGDTQYF.